Listed below are T cell receptor beta chains from one sample, sequenced in a study of blood T cells in healthy people across ages. TCRdb used MiXCR to reprocess the 5' RACE reads, holding one entry per CDR3 protein. The sample comprises about 1.8 million distinct CDR3 sequences, around 50% of which are singletons, and 2.1% rests with the top ten. The sample consisted of blood. The receptors stem from a woman aged 40 to 49 in good health. The CDR3 runs from the conserved cysteine through the conserved F or W.

V | CDR3
TRBV7-7 | CASSPDADRVSYEQYF
TRBV5-1 | CASSLPQTGEIKNIQYF
TRBV11-1 | CASRAGDSGANVLTF
TRBV3-1 | CASSRDPQGGRGYTF
TRBV7-9 | CAGSSPGTAQNQETQYF
TRBV7-2 | CASSLGLRTGDYEQYF
TRBV12-3/TRBV12-4 | CASSLGSGKQETQYF
TRBV9 | CASSALAGGRTDTQYF
TRBV25-1 | CASSEYGTGELFF
TRBV20-1 | CSASPGWGRAAKNIQYF
TRBV28 | CASSRPTGGQETQYF
TRBV5-1 | CASSYRTGFSDTQYF
TRBV6-2/TRBV6-3 | CASSYRESLKYEQYF
TRBV7-3 | CASRAGGDETQYF
TRBV5-1 | CASSTRTGGVKYEQYF
TRBV10-3 | CAISESIGETQYF
TRBV20-1 | CSAISLVTQETQYF
TRBV5-1 | CASSLGQGDIHEKLFF
TRBV3-1 | CASGGLGGRAFF
TRBV7-2 | CASSLLGGTTNEKLFF
TRBV10-3 | CAISEIGGSDTQYF
TRBV2 | CASSETSGVLGHTDTQYF
TRBV6-5 | CASRETGAQANYGYTF
TRBV5-1 | CASSLVPGAIETQYF
TRBV29-1 | CSVEGGLAGGATDTQYF
TRBV20-1 | CSAWTSAGNDQFF
TRBV28 | CASSFPGLGGYQETQYF
TRBV20-1 | CSARTVASNQPQHF
TRBV27 | CASTPNLAKNIQYF
TRBV7-6 | CASSTVQGGQYF
TRBV7-9 | CASRGGQLSGYTF
TRBV7-7 | CASSPGRGSTDTQYF
TRBV20-1 | CSAGRTSEDEQFF
TRBV6-5 | CASSYEGSGYGYTF
TRBV28 | CASSLPLAGSQGYTF
TRBV7-9 | CASSLKGVSGPSYNEQFF
TRBV7-2 | CASSTLTGGSKGTTEAFF
TRBV13 | CANSSRTGGLGYGYTF
TRBV9 | CASSVIEAKGGGEQFF
TRBV2 | CASRVRALGYGYTF
TRBV9 | CASSVERHANYGYTF
TRBV6-6 | CASTKGAGAATNEKLFF
TRBV24-1 | CATSDPRQGAYEQYF
TRBV7-2 | CASSLVGIDYGYTF
TRBV5-1 | CASSRVDSDRGRTKSYNEQFF
TRBV20-1 | CSASRRDVEQFF
TRBV6-6 | CASSAKGIRAEKLFF
TRBV24-1 | CATSTAGHVEQFF
TRBV21-1 | CASSRDMNYGYTF
TRBV10-3 | CAISVIQGGEQYF
TRBV6-2/TRBV6-3 | CASSYSTGTQAYEQYF
TRBV20-1 | CSAETAGEWGEQFF
TRBV7-2 | CASSLAQGNTPYNEQFF